Below, 7 T cell receptor beta chains from the same sample are listed, as sequenced in a study of T cell repertoires in cytomegalovirus infection. TCRdb independently ran MiXCR on the reads; one entry per CDR3 protein. The sample has some 130,000 distinct CDR3 sequences, 20% to 30% seen once. The antigens for these receptors are not known. The sample was PBMCs, sequenced either directly or after in vitro stimulation (not recorded which). These receptors all come from a human donor in good health (CMV status not recorded). Some clones in this sample may be carry-over from other donors' samples.

About this clonotype itself: A much larger clone is a single base away; this may be a read error. The CDR3 region has the DNA TGTGCCAGCAGCCCGGGAATGAACACTGAAGCTTTCTTT. Translated: CASSPGMNTEAFF. V is TRBV3-1 and J is TRBJ1-1; D gene uncertain. Between the trimmed V and J ends, which lost 4 bases and 0 bases, there was a span of 6 bases. Germline CDR1 reads LGHDT; CDR2 reads YNNKEL (reference sequence). The CDR3 spans 13 residues.

The sample holds a few counts of this clonotype. CDR3 protein: CASRTGQGGGQPQHF. CDR3 bases: TGTGCCAGCAGAACCGGACAGGGAGGAGGACAGCCCCAGCATTTT. The rearrangement links TRBV12-3 or TRBV12-4 to TRBJ1-5; 8 bases line up with TRBD1. The CDR3 is 15 residues long. The V and J ends lost 6 bases and 7 bases, in that order; junction bases with no gene match: 11.

The J gene is TRBJ2-1, the V gene TRBV7-3; 12 nucleotides agree with TRBD2. V lost 1 base, J lost 6 bases, and 7 bases stayed unmatched. CDR3 length: 17 residues. Germline CDR1 reads SGHTA; CDR2 reads FQGTGA. CDR3 coding DNA: TGTGCCAGCAGCTTAAGGGCTAGCGGGAGGGCCCTCAATGAGCAGTTCTTC. Translating it yields CASSLRASGRALNEQFF.

This chain joins TRBV6-2 or TRBV6-3 and TRBJ2-1, with 14 bases lining up with TRBD2. J was trimmed by 10 bases and V by 8 bases; bases with no gene match: 10. The CDR3 runs 15 residues. Germline-derived CDR1 and CDR2 are MNHEY and SVGEGT. CDR3: CASGLGTSGRGEQFF. CDR3 bases: TGTGCCAGCGGGCTCGGGACTAGCGGGAGAGGCGAGCAGTTCTTC.

The V gene is TRBV7-2, the J gene TRBJ2-5, with D hard to call. Trimming left V 5 bases short and J 2 bases short, with 12 bases between. The CDR3 is 14 amino acids. Germline V gene data show CDR1 as SGHTA and CDR2 as FQGNSA. In DNA, the CDR3 is TGTGCCAGCAGCCGTAGGACGGAACAAGAGACCCAGTACTTC. This codes for CASSRRTEQETQYF.

The V and J genes are TRBV15 and TRBJ2-7, with D maybe TRBD2 (5 bases). Trimming stripped 0 bases from V and 0 bases from J, with 9 bases between. The CDR3 is 15 amino acids. From germline, CDR1 is LNHNV and CDR2 YYDKDF (reference sequence). The CDR3: CATSRESGSSYEQYF. CDR3 sequence (DNA): TGTGCCACCAGCAGAGAGAGCGGAAGCTCCTACGAGCAGTACTTC.

This clonotype was detected ten times or more. The V and J genes are TRBV7-2 and TRBJ1-2, with a tentative D call TRBD1 (5 bases). From germline, CDR1 is SGHTA and CDR2 FQGNSA. Trimming took 2 bases from V and 4 from J, leaving 17 bases between them. The CDR3 covers 16 residues. The CDR3 region has the DNA TGTGCCAGCAGCTTATTAAGTGGGCAGGGCCTCTATGGCTACACCTTC. It codes for CASSLLSGQGLYGYTF.